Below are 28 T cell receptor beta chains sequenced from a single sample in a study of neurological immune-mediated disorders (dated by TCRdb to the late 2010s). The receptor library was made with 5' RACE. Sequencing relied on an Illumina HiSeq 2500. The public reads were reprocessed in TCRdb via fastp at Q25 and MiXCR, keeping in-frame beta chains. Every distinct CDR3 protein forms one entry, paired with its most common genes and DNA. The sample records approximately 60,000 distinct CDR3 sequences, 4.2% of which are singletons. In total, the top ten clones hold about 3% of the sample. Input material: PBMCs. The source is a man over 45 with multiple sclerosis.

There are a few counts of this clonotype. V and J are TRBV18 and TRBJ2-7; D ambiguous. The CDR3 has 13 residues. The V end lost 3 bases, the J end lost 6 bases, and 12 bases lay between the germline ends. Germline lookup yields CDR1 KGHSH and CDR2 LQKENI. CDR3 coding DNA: TGTGCCAGCTCACCGCCACGCCAGTCCGAGCAGTACTTC. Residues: CASSPPRQSEQYF.

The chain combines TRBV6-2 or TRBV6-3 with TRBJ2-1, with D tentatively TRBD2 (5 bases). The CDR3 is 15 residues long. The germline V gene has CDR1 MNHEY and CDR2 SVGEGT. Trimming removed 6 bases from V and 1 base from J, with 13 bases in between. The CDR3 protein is CASSHGVRSYNEQFF. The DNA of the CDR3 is TGTGCCAGCAGCCACGGGGTCAGATCCTACAATGAGCAGTTCTTC.

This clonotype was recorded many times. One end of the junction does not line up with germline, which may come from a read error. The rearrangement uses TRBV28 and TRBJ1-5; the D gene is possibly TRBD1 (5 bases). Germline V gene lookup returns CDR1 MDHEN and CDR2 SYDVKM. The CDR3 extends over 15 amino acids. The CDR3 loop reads CASSLRGDSNQPQNF. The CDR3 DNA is TGTGCCAGCAGTTTACGAGGGGATAGCAATCAGCCCCAGAATTTT.

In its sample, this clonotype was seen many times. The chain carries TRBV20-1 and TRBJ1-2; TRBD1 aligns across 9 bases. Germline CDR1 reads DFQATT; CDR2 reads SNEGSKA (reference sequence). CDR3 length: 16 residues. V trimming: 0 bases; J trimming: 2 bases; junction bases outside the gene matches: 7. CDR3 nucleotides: TGCAGTGCTAGAGAGTTCTTAGACAGGGGGAACTATGGCTACACCTTC. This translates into CSAREFLDRGNYGYTF.

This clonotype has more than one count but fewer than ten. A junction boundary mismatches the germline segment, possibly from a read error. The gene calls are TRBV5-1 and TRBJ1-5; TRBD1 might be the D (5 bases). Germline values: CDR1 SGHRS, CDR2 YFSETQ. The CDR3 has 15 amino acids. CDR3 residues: CASSYSGTNNQPQNF. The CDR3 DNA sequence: TGCGCCAGCAGCTACTCCGGGACCAACAATCAGCCCCAGAATTTT.

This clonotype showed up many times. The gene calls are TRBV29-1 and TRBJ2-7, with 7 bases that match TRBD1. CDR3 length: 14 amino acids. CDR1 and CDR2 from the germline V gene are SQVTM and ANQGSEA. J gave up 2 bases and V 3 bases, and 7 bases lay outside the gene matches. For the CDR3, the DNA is TGCAGCGTTGACGAGACAGGGTCCGCCTACGAGCAGTACTTC. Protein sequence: CSVDETGSAYEQYF.

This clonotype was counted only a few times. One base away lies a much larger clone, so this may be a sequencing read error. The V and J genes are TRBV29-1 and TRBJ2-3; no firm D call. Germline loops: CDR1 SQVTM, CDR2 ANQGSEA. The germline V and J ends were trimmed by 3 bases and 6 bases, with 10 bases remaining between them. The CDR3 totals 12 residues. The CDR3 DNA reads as TGCAGCGTTGAGGAAACACGGGATACGCAGTATTTT. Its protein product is CSVEETRDTQYF.

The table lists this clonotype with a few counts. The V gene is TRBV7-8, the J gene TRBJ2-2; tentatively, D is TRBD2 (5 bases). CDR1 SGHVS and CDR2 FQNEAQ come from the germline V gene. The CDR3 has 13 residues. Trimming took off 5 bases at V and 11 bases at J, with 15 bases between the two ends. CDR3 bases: TGTGCCAGCAGCCACCTTGAGGGCGGCGAGCTGTTTTTT. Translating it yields CASSHLEGGELFF.

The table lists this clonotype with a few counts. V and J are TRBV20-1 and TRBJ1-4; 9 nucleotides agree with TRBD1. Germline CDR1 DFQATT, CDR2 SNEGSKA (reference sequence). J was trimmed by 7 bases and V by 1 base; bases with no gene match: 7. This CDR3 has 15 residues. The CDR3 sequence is CSARATGGVGEKLFF. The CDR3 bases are TGCAGTGCTAGAGCGACAGGGGGGGTGGGTGAAAAACTGTTTTTT.

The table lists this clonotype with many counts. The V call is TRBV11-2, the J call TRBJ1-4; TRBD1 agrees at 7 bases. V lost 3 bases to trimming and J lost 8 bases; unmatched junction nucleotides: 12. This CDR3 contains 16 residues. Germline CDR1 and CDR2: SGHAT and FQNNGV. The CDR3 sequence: CASSFGRQGPGEKLFF. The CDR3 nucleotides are TGTGCCAGCAGCTTTGGGCGACAGGGCCCGGGGGAAAAACTGTTTTTT.

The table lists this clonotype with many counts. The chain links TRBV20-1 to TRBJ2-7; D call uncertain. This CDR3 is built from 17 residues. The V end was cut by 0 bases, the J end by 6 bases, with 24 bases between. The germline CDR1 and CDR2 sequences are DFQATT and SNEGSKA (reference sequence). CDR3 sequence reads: CSARDYSLIRLGREQYF. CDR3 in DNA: TGCAGTGCTAGAGATTACTCGTTAATTCGGCTAGGACGCGAGCAGTACTTC.

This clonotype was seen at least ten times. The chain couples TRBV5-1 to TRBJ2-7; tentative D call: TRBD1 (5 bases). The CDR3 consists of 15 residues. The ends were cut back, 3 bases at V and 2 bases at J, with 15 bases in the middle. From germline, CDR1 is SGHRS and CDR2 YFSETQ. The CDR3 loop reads CASSSTDILAYEQYF. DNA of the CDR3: TGCGCCAGCAGCTCCACGGACATCCTAGCCTACGAGCAGTACTTC.

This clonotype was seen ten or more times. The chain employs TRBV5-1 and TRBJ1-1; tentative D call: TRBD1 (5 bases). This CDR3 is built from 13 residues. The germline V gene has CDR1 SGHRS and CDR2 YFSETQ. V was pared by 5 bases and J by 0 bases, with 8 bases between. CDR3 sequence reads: CASRSRVNTEAFF. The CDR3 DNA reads TGCGCCAGCAGGAGCAGGGTGAACACTGAAGCTTTCTTT. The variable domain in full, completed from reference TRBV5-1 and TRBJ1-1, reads KAGVTQTPRYLIKTRGQQVTLSCSPISGHRSVSWYQQTPGQGLQFLFEYFSETQRNKGNFPGRFSGRQFSNSRSEMNVSTLELGDSALYLCASRSRVNTEAFFGQGTRLTVV.

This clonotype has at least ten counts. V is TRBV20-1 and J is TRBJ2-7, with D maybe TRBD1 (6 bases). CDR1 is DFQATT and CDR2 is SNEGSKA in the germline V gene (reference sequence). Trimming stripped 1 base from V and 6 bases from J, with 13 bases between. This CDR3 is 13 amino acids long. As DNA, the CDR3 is TGCAGTGCTAGAGTGGGGGCTTCGGGCGAGCAGTACTTC. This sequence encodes CSARVGASGEQYF.

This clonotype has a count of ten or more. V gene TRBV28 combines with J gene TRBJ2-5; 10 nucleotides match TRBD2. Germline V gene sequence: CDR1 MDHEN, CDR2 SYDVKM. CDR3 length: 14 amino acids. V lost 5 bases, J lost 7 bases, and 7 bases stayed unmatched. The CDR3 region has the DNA TGTGCCAGCAGTCCCAGCGGGGGGGCTGTGACCCAGTACTTC. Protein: CASSPSGGAVTQYF.

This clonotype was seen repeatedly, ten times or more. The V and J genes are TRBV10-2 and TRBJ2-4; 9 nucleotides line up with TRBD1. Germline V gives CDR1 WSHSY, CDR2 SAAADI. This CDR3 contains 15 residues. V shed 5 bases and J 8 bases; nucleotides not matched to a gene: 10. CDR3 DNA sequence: TGCGCCAGCAGTCAATCGGACAGGGGTGGATACATTCAGTACTTC. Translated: CASSQSDRGGYIQYF.

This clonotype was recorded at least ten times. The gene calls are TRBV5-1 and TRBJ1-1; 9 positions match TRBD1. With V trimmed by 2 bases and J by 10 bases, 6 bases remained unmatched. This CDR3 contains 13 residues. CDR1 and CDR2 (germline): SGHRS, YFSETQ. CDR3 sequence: CASSFDNRGLAFF. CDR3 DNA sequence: TGCGCCAGCAGCTTTGACAACAGGGGGCTAGCTTTCTTT.

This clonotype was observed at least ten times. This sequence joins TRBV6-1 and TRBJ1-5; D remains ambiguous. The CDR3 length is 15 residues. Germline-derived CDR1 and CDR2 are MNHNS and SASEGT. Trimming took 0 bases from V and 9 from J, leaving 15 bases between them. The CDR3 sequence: CASSEAGLAKGPQHF. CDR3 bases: TGTGCCAGCAGTGAAGCCGGTCTTGCCAAGGGGCCCCAGCATTTT.

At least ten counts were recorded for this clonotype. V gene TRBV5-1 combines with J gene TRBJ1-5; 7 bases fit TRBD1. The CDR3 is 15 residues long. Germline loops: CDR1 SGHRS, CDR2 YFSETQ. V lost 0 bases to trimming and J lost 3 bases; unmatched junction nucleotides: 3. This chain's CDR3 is CASSLAGGDNQPQHF. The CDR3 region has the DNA TGCGCCAGCAGCTTGGCAGGGGGTGACAATCAGCCCCAGCATTTT.

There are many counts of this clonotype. DNA for the CDR3: TGCGCCAGCAGCTCCGGACAGGGAAGGGCTGGAAACACCATATATTTT. It translates to CASSSGQGRAGNTIYF. This chain joins TRBV5-1 and TRBJ1-3; TRBD1 agrees at 8 bases. The CDR3 runs 16 residues. Germline CDR1 is SGHRS and CDR2 is YFSETQ. V dropped 3 bases and J dropped 2; count of bases not matched to a gene: 7.

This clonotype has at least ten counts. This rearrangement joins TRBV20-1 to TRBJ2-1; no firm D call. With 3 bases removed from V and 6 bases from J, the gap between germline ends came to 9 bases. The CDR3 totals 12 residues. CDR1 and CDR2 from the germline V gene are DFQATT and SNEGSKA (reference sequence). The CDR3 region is CSARHDSNEQFF. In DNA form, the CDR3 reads TGCAGTGCTAGGCATGACTCCAATGAGCAGTTCTTC.

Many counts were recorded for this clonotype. The CDR3 DNA reads TGTGCCACCTGGTACGAGGGCTTGGGCACTGAAGCTTTCTTT. Its translation: CATWYEGLGTEAFF. V is TRBV6-5 and J is TRBJ1-1; D not certain. CDR1 MNHEY and CDR2 SVGAGI come from the germline V gene. The CDR3 length is 14 residues. The ends were cut back, 10 bases at V and 4 bases at J, with 19 bases in the middle.

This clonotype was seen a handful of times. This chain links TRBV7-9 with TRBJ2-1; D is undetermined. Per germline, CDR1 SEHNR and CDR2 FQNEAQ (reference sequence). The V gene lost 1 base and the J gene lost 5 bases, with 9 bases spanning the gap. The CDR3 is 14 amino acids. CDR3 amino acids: CASSLEGHHNEQFF. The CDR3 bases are TGTGCCAGCAGCTTAGAAGGTCACCACAATGAGCAGTTCTTC. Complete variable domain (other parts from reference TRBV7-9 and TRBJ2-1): DTGVSQNPRHKITKRGQNVTFRCDPISEHNRLYWYRQTLGQGPEFLTYFQNEAQLEKSRLLSDRFSAERPKGSFSTLEIQRTEQGDSAMYLCASSLEGHHNEQFFGPGTRLTVL.

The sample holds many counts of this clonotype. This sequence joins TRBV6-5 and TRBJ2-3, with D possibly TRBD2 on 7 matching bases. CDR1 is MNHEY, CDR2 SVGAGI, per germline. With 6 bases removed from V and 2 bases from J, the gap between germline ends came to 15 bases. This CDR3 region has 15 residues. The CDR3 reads CASRLGGGFTDTQYF. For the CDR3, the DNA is TGTGCCAGCAGACTAGGGGGGGGTTTCACAGATACGCAGTATTTT.

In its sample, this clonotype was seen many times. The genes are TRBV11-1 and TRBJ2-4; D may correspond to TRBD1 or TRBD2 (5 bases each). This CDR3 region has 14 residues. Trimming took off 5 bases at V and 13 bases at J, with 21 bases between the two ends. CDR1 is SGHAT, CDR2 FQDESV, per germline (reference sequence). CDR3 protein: CASSPTAALVLQYF. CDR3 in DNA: TGTGCCAGCAGCCCGACAGCGGCTCTTGTCCTACAGTACTTC.

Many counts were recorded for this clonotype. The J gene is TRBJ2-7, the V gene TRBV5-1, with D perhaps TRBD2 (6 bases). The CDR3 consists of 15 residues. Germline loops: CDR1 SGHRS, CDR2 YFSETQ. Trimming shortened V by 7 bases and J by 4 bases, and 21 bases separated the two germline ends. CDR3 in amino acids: CASRNLGGFFYEQYF. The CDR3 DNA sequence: TGCGCCAGCCGAAATCTGGGGGGTTTTTTTTACGAGCAGTACTTC.

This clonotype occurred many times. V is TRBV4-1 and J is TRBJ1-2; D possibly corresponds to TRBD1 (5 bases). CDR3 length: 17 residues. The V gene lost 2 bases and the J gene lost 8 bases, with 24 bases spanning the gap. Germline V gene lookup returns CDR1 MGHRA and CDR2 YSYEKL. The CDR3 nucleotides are TGCGCCAGCAGCCAAAAAGGCGGGACGGCAACCAGATGGGGCTACACCTTC. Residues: CASSQKGGTATRWGYTF.

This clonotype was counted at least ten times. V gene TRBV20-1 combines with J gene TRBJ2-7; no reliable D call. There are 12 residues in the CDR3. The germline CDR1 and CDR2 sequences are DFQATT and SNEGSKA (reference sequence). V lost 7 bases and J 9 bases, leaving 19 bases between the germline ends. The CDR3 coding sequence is TGCAGTGTCTCTCACGTCTCAAATCGGCAGTACTTC. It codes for CSVSHVSNRQYF.